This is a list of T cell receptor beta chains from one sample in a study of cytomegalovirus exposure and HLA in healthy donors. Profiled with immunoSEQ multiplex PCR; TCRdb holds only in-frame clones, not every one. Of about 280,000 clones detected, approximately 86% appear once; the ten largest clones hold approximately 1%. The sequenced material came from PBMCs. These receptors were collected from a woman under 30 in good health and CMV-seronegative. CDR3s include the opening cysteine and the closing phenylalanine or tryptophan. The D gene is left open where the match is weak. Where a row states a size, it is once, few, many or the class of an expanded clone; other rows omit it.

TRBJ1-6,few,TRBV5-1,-,TGCGCCAGCAGCTTGGCAGGGGTTCGGGATTCACCCCTCCACTTT,CASSLAGVRDSPLHF
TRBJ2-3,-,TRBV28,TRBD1,TGTGCCAGCAGTTATCGTGGGACAGGTGCTAGCACAGATACGCAGTATTTT,CASSYRGTGASTDTQYF
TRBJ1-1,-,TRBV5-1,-,TGCGCCAGCAGCTTGGCCGGGTCTAAAGCTTTCTTT,CASSLAGSKAFF
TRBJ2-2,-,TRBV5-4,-,TGTGCCAGCAGCATTGGCGGGTCGAACACCGGGGAGCTGTTTTTT,CASSIGGSNTGELFF
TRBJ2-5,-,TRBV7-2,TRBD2,TGTGCCAGCGGTTTGCGGACTAGTAAAGAGACCCAGTACTTC,CASGLRTSKETQYF
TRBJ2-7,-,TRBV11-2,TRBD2,TGTGCCAGCAGCTCGACTAGCGGGGGGGCCGGCTACGAGCAGTACTTC,CASSSTSGGAGYEQYF
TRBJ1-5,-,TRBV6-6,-,TGTGCCAGCAGTTACTCGTATCACAGGGCGAAACAGCCCCAGCATTTT,CASSYSYHRAKQPQHF
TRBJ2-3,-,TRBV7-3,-,TGTGCCAGCAGCTTAACAGGAGCTTACACAGATACGCAGTATTTT,CASSLTGAYTDTQYF
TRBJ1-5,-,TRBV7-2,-,TGTGCCAGCAGCACCAGGGTAGGGGCGACCAATCAGCCCCAGCATTTT,CASSTRVGATNQPQHF
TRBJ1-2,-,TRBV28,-,TGTGCCAGCAGTTTATTATCGGGGAACTATGGCTACACCTTC,CASSLLSGNYGYTF
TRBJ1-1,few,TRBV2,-,TGTGCCAGCAGGAGGAGGGGAGGCACTGAAGCTTTCTTT,CASRRRGGTEAFF
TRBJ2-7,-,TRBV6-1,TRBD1,TGTGCCAGCAGTGAAGCGCCACTAAACAGGGGCCCCTCGTACGAGCAGTACTTC,CASSEAPLNRGPSYEQYF